This TCR beta chain is from a study of T-cell reconstitution after alpha-beta-depleted transplantation in children. Unique molecular identifiers tagged the TCRbeta library. TCRdb fed the PCR reads into MiXCR, producing one record per CDR3 protein. This table has over 100,000 distinct CDR3 sequences, 10% appearing once. Germline-derived CDR1 and CDR2 are MNHNS and SASEGT. This CDR3 has 17 residues. After removal of 6 bases from V and 2 bases from J, the junction contained 13 bases not matched to a gene. There are many counts of this clonotype. Its antigen is unknown. Study observations and caveats: T-cell counts and diversity at one year following transplant were attributed mainly to newly produced T cells. The high TCRbeta diversity at day 60 in some patients came from surviving recipient T cells and thymic progenitors. Two months or so post-transplant, alpha-beta T cells reportedly derived from several hundred expanded graft clones.

This sequence was found in a boy younger than 10 with acute lymphoblastic leukemia, due to receive a stem cell transplant. The specimen was PBMCs, collected before TCRalphabeta/CD19-depleted stem cell transplant. The V gene is TRBV6-1, the J gene TRBJ1-3, with 7 bases lining up with TRBD1. The CDR3 loop reads CASSQLSGQTAGNTIYF. As DNA, the CDR3 is TGTGCCAGCAGCCAACTATCGGGACAGACGGCTGGAAACACCATATATTTT.